This T cell receptor beta chain was obtained from a study of T cells in Graves' hyperthyroidism and ophthalmopathy. Out of around 10 ml of fresh peripheral blood came the PBMCs. TCR beta CDR3 regions were amplified from RNA. A first-round RT-PCR of the TCR CDR3 used the HTBI primer set. One entry per CDR3 protein results from TCRdb running MiXCR on the multiplex PCR reads. The table records approximately 410,000 distinct CDR3 sequences, under 15% of them present only once. Study-wide points: Among thyroid clonotypes expanded above 0.001, most also appeared in blood. Ophthalmopathy got predicted by the model a median approximately six months before its onset. Ophthalmopathy and stable hyperthyroidism were separated by a 13 V-J model.

This clonotype showed up many times. Its specificity is not known. This clonotype originated in a man younger than 35 with Graves' ophthalmopathy. The specimen sequenced was blood.

The CDR3 region is CASTRAPSTDTQYF. The CDR3 DNA is TGTGCCAGCACCCGGGCCCCCTCCACAGATACGCAGTATTTT. The chain employs TRBV27 and TRBJ2-3, with unresolved D. CDR1 and CDR2 from the germline V gene are MNHEY and SMNVEV (reference sequence). V lost 7 bases to trimming and J lost 2 bases, with 13 bases between them. The CDR3 extends over 14 amino acids.